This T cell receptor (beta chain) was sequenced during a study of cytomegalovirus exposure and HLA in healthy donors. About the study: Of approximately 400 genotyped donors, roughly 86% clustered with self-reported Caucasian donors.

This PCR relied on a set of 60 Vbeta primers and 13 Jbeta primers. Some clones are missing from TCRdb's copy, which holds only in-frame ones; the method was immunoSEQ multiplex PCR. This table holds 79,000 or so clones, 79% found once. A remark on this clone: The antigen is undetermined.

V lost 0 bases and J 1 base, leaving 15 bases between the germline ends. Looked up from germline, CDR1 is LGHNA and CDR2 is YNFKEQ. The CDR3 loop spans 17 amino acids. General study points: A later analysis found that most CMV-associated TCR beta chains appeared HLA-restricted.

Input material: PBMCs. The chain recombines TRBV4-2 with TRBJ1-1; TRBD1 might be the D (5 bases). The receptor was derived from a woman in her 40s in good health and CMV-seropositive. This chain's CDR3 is CASSQETTGFSNTEAFF. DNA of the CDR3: TGTGCCAGCAGCCAAGAAACAACAGGATTCTCGAACACTGAAGCTTTCTTT.